This TCR beta chain was sequenced in a study of response to subunit inactivated influenza vaccine. TCRdb re-analysed the RT-PCR reads in MiXCR, keeping a single row per CDR3 protein. Among 150,000 to 200,000 distinct CDR3 sequences listed, approximately 12% were seen once. This clonotype was recorded many times. In addition, the sample was reused for a study of T cells expressing NK-cell markers. Turning to that study: TCR beta cDNA was generated via 5'RACE template switching incorporating UMIs. From sorted CD3+CD56+NKG2C+, CD3+CD56+NKG2C- and CD3+CD56-NKG2C+ T cells came the TCR beta repertoires. Dominant NKG2C+ clonotypes were found to form about 1.0-7.5% of CD8+ T cells in five to seven donors.

This clonotype was obtained from a man aged 50-60 years who received an inactivated influenza vaccine. The sequences come from CD8+ T cells sorted from PBMCs, collected roughly 12 days after vaccination.

The CDR3 nucleotides are TGCGCCAGCAGCGGCAACGACGCGGGCTACACCTTC. Encoded protein: CASSGNDAGYTF. This chain joins TRBV4-3 and TRBJ1-2; D remains ambiguous. V gave up 5 bases and J gave up 8 bases, with 12 bases separating them. The CDR3 spans 12 residues. The germline CDR1 and CDR2 sequences are LGHNA and YSLEER.